This T cell receptor (beta chain) stems from a study of a mutant IDH1 vaccine in newly diagnosed glioma. General study results and limits: Among top peripheral T cell clonotypes, changes seemed unrelated to pseudoprogression. Patients mounted vaccine-induced immune responses in approximately 93% of cases.

Here immunoSEQ multiplex PCR was the method, and the copy in TCRdb shows in-frame clones only, minus some. The profile shows about 92,000 clones, around 80% of them singletons. Described time point: baseline, week 1 (first vaccination visit). Treatment of the sample: pre-vaccination baseline after standard-of-care therapy. For this clone: Its antigen is unidentified.

This clonotype originated in a middle-aged man with glioma. Specimen: PBMCs, collected from a glioma patient treated with radiotherapy, temozolomide or both.

The CDR3 DNA is TGTGCCAGCAGTCGCCGTAGCGGGGGGGGCTACGAGCAGTACTTC. Translating it yields CASSRRSGGGYEQYF. V and J are TRBV6-5 and TRBJ2-5; TRBD2 matches 11 bases. The DNA end is a closer match to TRBJ2-7, so the J assignment may be wrong. The germline gives CDR1 MNHEY, CDR2 SVGAGI. This CDR3 comprises 15 residues.